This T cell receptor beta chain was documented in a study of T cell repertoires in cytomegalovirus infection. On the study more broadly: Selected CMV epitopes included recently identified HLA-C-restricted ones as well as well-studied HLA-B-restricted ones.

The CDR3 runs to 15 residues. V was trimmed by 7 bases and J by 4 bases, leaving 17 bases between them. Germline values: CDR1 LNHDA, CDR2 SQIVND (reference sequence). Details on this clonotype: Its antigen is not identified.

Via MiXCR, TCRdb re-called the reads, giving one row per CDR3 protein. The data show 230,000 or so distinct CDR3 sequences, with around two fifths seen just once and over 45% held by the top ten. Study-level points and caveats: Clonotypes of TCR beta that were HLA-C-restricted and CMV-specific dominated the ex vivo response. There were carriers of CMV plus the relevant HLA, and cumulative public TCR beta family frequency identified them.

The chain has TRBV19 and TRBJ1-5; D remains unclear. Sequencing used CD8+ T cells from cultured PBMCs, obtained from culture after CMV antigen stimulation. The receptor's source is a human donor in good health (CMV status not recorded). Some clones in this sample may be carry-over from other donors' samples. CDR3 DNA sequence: TGTGCCAGTACCCCTGACACTGTTGGGAATCAGCCCCAGCATTTT. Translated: CASTPDTVGNQPQHF.